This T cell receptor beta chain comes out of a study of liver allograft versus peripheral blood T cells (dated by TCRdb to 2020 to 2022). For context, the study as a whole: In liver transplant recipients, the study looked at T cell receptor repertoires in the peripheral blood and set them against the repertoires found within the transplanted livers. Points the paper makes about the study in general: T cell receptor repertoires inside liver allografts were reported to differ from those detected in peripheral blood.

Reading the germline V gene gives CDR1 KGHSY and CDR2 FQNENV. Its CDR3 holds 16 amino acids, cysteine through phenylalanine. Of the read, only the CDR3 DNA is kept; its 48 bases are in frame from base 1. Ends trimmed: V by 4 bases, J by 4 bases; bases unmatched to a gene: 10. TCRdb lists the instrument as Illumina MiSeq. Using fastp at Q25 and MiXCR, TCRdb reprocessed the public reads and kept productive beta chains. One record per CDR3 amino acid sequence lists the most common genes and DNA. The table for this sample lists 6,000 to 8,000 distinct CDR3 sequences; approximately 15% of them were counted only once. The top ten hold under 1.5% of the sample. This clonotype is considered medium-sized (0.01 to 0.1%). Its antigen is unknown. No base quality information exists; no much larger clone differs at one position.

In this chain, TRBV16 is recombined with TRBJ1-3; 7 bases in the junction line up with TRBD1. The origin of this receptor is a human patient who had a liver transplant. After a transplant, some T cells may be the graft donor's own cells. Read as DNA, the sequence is TGTGCCAGCAGCCCTACGCGGACAGGTTCAGGAAACACCATATATTTT. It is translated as CASSPTRTGSGNTIYF.